The 26 T cell receptor beta chains below were found in one sample sequenced in a study of OX40 agonist ivuxolimab in advanced cancers. TCRdb keeps only in-frame clones here, not all; method: immunoSEQ multiplex PCR. Found here are tens of thousands of clones, roughly 81% of them singletons; the top ten hold roughly a sixth. The sequencing here drew on CD4+ or CD8+ T cells sorted from blood, taken in a trial of the OX40 agonist ivuxolimab. Receptors originate from an adult with an advanced solid tumor such as melanoma, head and neck, liver or kidney cancer.

The chain employs TRBV21-1 and TRBJ2-7; the D call of TRBD2 is as the table states it, not checked on the DNA. TRBV21-1 represents a pseudogene. The CDR3 loop spans 14 amino acids. For the CDR3, the DNA is TGTGCCAGCATCAAGCGGGAGATTTTCGACGAGCAGTACTTC. Translating gives CASIKREIFDEQYF.

This chain links TRBV5-5 with TRBJ1-1; no clear D. V lost 1 base and J lost 5, with 24 bases in between. The length of the CDR3 is 18 residues. Germline V gives CDR1 SGHKS, CDR2 YYEKEE (reference sequence). CDR3 DNA: TGTGCCAGCAGCTTGAGGTTGACACAGATAAAAGGAGTAACTGAAGCTTTCTTT. It codes for CASSLRLTQIKGVTEAFF.

This chain joins TRBV4-3 and TRBJ2-1, with a tentative D call TRBD2 (5 bases). Trimming removed 4 bases at V and 5 bases at J, with 12 bases between. The CDR3 covers 14 residues. The germline V gene encodes CDR1 LGHNA and CDR2 YSLEER. The CDR3 reads CASSPSGTNNEQFF. CDR3 in DNA: TGCGCCAGCAGCCCTTCGGGAACAAACAATGAGCAGTTCTTC.

CDR3 DNA sequence: TGTGCCAGCAGTCCGGGACAGGGGACCAACACCGGGGAGCTGTTTTTT. Protein sequence: CASSPGQGTNTGELFF. This chain joins TRBV25-1 and TRBJ2-2; the match to TRBD1 covers 10 bases. The CDR3 extends over 16 amino acids. Germline assignment: CDR1 MGHDK and CDR2 SYGVNS. V gave up 5 bases and J gave up 2 bases; unmatched junction bases: 5.

The rearrangement links TRBV5-4 to TRBJ2-1; the match to TRBD2 covers 8 bases. The CDR3 spans 11 residues. V lost 7 bases to trimming and J lost 11 bases; unmatched junction nucleotides: 5. From germline, CDR1 is SGHNT and CDR2 YYREEE (reference sequence). The CDR3: CASRGGGKQFF. The CDR3 DNA follows: TGTGCCAGCCGGGGGGGTGGTAAGCAGTTCTTC.

This chain links TRBV6-5 with TRBJ1-2, with D perhaps TRBD1 (6 bases). The V gene's germline CDR1 is MNHEY and CDR2 SVGAGI. Trimming stripped 4 bases from V and 7 bases from J, with 16 bases between. The CDR3 sequence is 14 residues long. Written as DNA, the CDR3 is TGTGCCAGCAGTTTTGCCAGGGGCTGGGGTGGCTACACCTTC. Protein sequence: CASSFARGWGGYTF.

This clone came up a few times. The chain combines TRBV4-3 with TRBJ1-5; D is uncertain. V lost 6 bases and J lost 11, with 14 bases in between. From germline, CDR1 is LGHNA and CDR2 YSLEER. The CDR3 totals 12 residues. The CDR3 nucleotides read TGCGCCAGCAGTCCGGACGGTTTGGCCCAGCATTTT. Protein: CASSPDGLAQHF.

There are a few counts of this clone. The rearrangement links TRBV25-1 to TRBJ1-2; 7 bases agree with TRBD1. The CDR3 runs 14 residues. Trimming cost V 6 bases and J 4 bases; bases outside gene matches: 8. Germline V gene data show CDR1 as MGHDK and CDR2 as SYGVNS. In DNA form, the CDR3 reads TGTGCCAGCAGACCCGGGACAGTCCTCTATGGCTACACCTTC. Translating it yields CASRPGTVLYGYTF.

DNA of the CDR3: TGTGCCAGCAGCTTAGTAACTAGCGGGGGGAACAATGAGCAGTTCTTC. The encoded protein is CASSLVTSGGNNEQFF. The chain employs TRBV7-2 and TRBJ2-1, with 12 bases matching TRBD2. Germline V CDR1 and CDR2: SGHTA, FQGNSA. V dropped 1 base and J dropped 5; count of bases not matched to a gene: 3. This CDR3 is built from 16 residues.

This clone has only one observation. The J gene is TRBJ1-4, the V gene TRBV11-2, with D possibly TRBD1 on 5 matching bases. With 6 bases removed from V and 3 bases from J, the gap between germline ends came to 11 bases. The CDR3 spans 14 residues. CDR1 and CDR2 (germline): SGHAT, FQNNGV. The CDR3 DNA reads as TGTGCCAGCAGTCTTCGGGGGGCTAATGAAAAACTGTTTTTT. Amino acids: CASSLRGANEKLFF.

J is TRBJ1-4 and V is TRBV9; unclear D gene. Germline V gene data show CDR1 as SGDLS and CDR2 as YYNGEE. V lost 4 bases and J lost 4, with 11 bases in between. There are 14 residues in the CDR3. Written as DNA, the CDR3 is TGTGCCAGCAGCCGGCAGCTCGGTAATGAAAAACTGTTTTTT. It encodes CASSRQLGNEKLFF.

The chain's CDR3 is CASSQLGRTGTSTDTQYF. In nucleotides, the CDR3 is TGCGCCAGCAGCCAATTAGGTCGGACAGGGACTTCCACAGATACGCAGTATTTT. The chain joins TRBV4-3 to TRBJ2-3; 8 bases are a match to TRBD1. CDR3 size: 18 residues. With V trimmed by 2 bases and J by 2 bases, 12 bases remained unmatched. Germline assignment: CDR1 LGHNA and CDR2 YSLEER.

This chain links TRBV5-1 with TRBJ2-5; unclear D gene. The J call is doubtful: the DNA matches TRBJ2-7 better. CDR3 size: 13 residues. Germline lookup yields CDR1 SGHRS and CDR2 YFSETQ. As DNA, the CDR3 is TGCGCCAGCCGGCTAGAGGCCCCCTACGAGCAGTACTTC. This codes for CASRLEAPYEQYF.

This clone occurred once. This chain links TRBV4-2 with TRBJ2-7; tentative D call: TRBD2 (7 bases). Germline V lookup: CDR1 LGHNA, CDR2 YNFKEQ. The CDR3 has 14 residues. The V gene lost 8 bases and the J gene lost 2 bases, with 16 bases spanning the gap. CDR3 bases: TGTGCCAGCGGGGGGGCGGGGAGAGCCTACGAGCAGTACTTC. Its translation is CASGGAGRAYEQYF.

The genes are TRBV5-1 and TRBJ1-4, with D uncertain. The CDR3 totals 16 residues. The ends were cut back, 0 bases at V and 6 bases at J, with 15 bases in the middle. Per the germline V gene, CDR1 is SGHRS and CDR2 is YFSETQ. CDR3 amino acids: CASSLDRRRPDEKLFF. In nucleotides, the CDR3 is TGCGCCAGCAGCTTGGACCGGAGAAGACCTGATGAAAAACTGTTTTTT.

J is TRBJ2-7 and V is TRBV4-2, with D possibly TRBD2 on 6 matching bases. CDR3 length equals 13 residues. Trimming removed 0 bases from V and 4 bases from J, with 7 bases in between. Germline V gene lookup returns CDR1 LGHNA and CDR2 YNFKEQ. The CDR3 here is CASSQERGYEQYF. CDR3 DNA sequence: TGTGCCAGCAGCCAAGAACGGGGGTACGAGCAGTACTTC.

V and J are TRBV25-1 and TRBJ1-1; D remains ambiguous. The germline CDR1 and CDR2 sequences are MGHDK and SYGVNS. Deletions cut 7 bases from V and 6 bases from J, with 21 bases between. This CDR3 has 15 residues. The CDR3: CASTPRYGRVAEAFF. Written as DNA, the CDR3 is TGTGCCAGCACTCCCAGGTATGGTAGAGTTGCTGAAGCTTTCTTT.

The chain combines TRBV6-1 with TRBJ2-7; D is unresolved. The length of the CDR3 is 12 residues. From germline, CDR1 is MNHNS and CDR2 SASEGT. With 11 bases removed from V and 3 bases from J, the gap between germline ends came to 14 bases. The CDR3 region is CASYLQGYEQYF. In nucleotides, the CDR3 is TGTGCCTCATACCTACAAGGCTACGAGCAGTACTTC.

V and J are TRBV28 and TRBJ1-1; 10 nucleotides agree with TRBD1. The CDR3 is 16 residues long. Germline trimming cut 2 bases from V and 8 bases from J; bases unmatched to any gene: 11. Germline CDR1 and CDR2: MDHEN and SYDVKM. CDR3 in DNA: TGTGCCAGCAGTTTACCGCTCGGACAGGGGGTCGACGAAGCTTTCTTT. It codes for CASSLPLGQGVDEAFF.

This clone was seen a handful of times. The chain has TRBV5-4 and TRBJ2-7; D is unclear. Germline V lookup: CDR1 SGHNT, CDR2 YYREEE (reference sequence). V was pared by 1 base and J by 6 bases, with 11 bases between. The CDR3 runs 13 residues. The CDR3 DNA reads as TGTGCCAGCAGCTTGCTGGAGAACCGCGAGCAGTACTTC. This encodes CASSLLENREQYF. Variable domain in full (rest from reference TRBV5-4 and TRBJ2-7): ETGVTQSPTHLIKTRGQQVTLRCSSQSGHNTVSWYQQALGQGPQFIFQYYREEENGRGNFPPRFSGLQFPNYSSELNVNALELDDSALYLCASSLLENREQYFGPGTRLTVT.

This rearrangement joins TRBV19 to TRBJ1-2; TRBD1 matches 11 bases. V was clipped by 5 bases and J by 4 bases; unmatched bases: 6. Germline loops: CDR1 LNHDA, CDR2 SQIVND (reference sequence). There are 15 residues in the CDR3. The CDR3 bases are TGTGCCAGTAGTCAGGGACAGGGGGATTTCTATGGCTACACCTTC. It is translated as CASSQGQGDFYGYTF.

J is TRBJ2-7 and V is TRBV7-9, with no clear D. This CDR3 is built from 14 residues. V was pared by 6 bases and J by 6 bases, with 18 bases between. From germline, CDR1 is SEHNR and CDR2 FQNEAQ (reference sequence). In DNA, the CDR3 is TGTGCCAGCAGTTCCCGACCGACTGTGGGCGAGCAGTACTTC. Protein sequence: CASSSRPTVGEQYF.

This CDR3 reads CASSFGRTNTEAFF. CDR3 in DNA: TGTGCCAGCAGCTTCGGCCGGACGAACACTGAAGCTTTCTTT. The chain is built from TRBV7-9 and TRBJ1-1; D unclear. The V end was cut by 3 bases, the J end by 1 base, with 9 bases between. Germline V gene lookup returns CDR1 SEHNR and CDR2 FQNEAQ (reference sequence). The CDR3 totals 14 residues.

This chain uses TRBV5-1 with TRBJ2-3, with a possible D match to TRBD2 (6 bases). Germline CDR1 reads SGHRS; CDR2 reads YFSETQ. The germline V and J ends were trimmed by 4 bases and 2 bases, with 17 bases remaining between them. The CDR3 runs to 16 residues. The CDR3 sequence: CASSPTPGLLTDTQYF. The CDR3 nucleotides are TGCGCCAGCAGCCCAACACCGGGACTCCTCACAGATACGCAGTATTTT. The entire variable domain, with the rest obtained from reference TRBV5-1 and TRBJ2-3, is as follows: KAGVTQTPRYLIKTRGQQVTLSCSPISGHRSVSWYQQTPGQGLQFLFEYFSETQRNKGNFPGRFSGRQFSNSRSEMNVSTLELGDSALYLCASSPTPGLLTDTQYFGPGTRLTVL.

This clone has a handful of counts. The gene calls are TRBV9 and TRBJ1-1; 9 nucleotides agree with TRBD1. The CDR3 is 15 amino acids. CDR1 and CDR2 from the germline V gene are SGDLS and YYNGEE. The V and J ends lost 2 bases and 0 bases, in that order; junction bases with no gene match: 2. This CDR3 reads CASSVTGGMNTEAFF. Here the CDR3 DNA reads TGTGCCAGCAGCGTCACAGGGGGCATGAACACTGAAGCTTTCTTT.

The V and J genes are TRBV4-3 and TRBJ2-2; possible D gene TRBD2, 6 bases. This CDR3 region has 15 residues. CDR1 and CDR2 (germline): LGHNA, YSLEER. Trimming left V 3 bases short and J 1 base short, with 9 bases between. CDR3 protein: CASSHGRENTGELFF. The CDR3 DNA follows: TGCGCCAGCAGCCACGGGCGGGAGAACACCGGGGAGCTGTTTTTT.